The entry below describes one T cell receptor beta chain. The antigen remains undetermined. The data originate from a study of shared clonotypes between healthy human individuals. About the research overall: Researchers assigned three CD4 naive, three CD4 memory, two CD8 naive and one CD8 memory plate to each donor. Study observations and caveats: Among non-shared clonotypes, generation probabilities were lower than among those shared by all four donors.

Original processing methods: Filtering differed because ImmunoSEQ produced junction-only sequences that carried no quality scores. Clones were read by immunoSEQ multiplex PCR, and TCRdb kept only the in-frame ones, dropping some. D and trimming come from the DNA, and the V and J calls and clone size come from that table. The repertoire holds some 680,000 clones, with roughly 72% as singletons. Trimming at V came to 2 bases and at J to 6 bases, leaving 11 bases not matched to a gene. The CDR3 runs to 16 residues. CDR1 is KGHSH, CDR2 LQKENI, per germline. This sequence joins TRBV18 and TRBJ2-7; the match to TRBD1 covers 9 bases. This TCR came from a woman in her 30s in good health. The sequencing input was memory CD4+ T cells sorted from blood. Subset given: CD45RA-negative fraction. CDR3 in DNA: TGTGCCAGCTCACCAGGCAGGGACAGGGCACTACGCGAGCAGTACTTC. Translation gives CASSPGRDRALREQYF.